A selection of T cell receptor beta chains follows, all from one sample in a study of cytomegalovirus exposure and HLA in healthy donors. The assay was immunoSEQ multiplex PCR, and TCRdb's table has in-frame clones only and misses some. The sample holds roughly 250,000 clones, over 70% seen once. The sequencing input was PBMCs. These receptors originate from a girl aged 2 to 9 in good health and CMV-seronegative. CDR3s include the opening cysteine and the closing phenylalanine or tryptophan. D genes are given only for firm matches. Clone size, where shown, is once, few, many, or a class for clones that have expanded.

J gene,D gene,clone size,V gene,CDR3 protein,CDR3 DNA
TRBJ2-5,-,-,TRBV28,CARTPGQRGETQYF,TGTGCCAGGACTCCAGGACAGCGCGGAGAGACCCAGTACTTC
TRBJ2-7,-,-,TRBV5-1,CASSFSGGEYEQYF,TGCGCCAGCAGCTTTAGCGGAGGCGAGTACGAGCAGTACTTC
TRBJ2-1,TRBD2,-,TRBV5-1,CASSPQAAAGGLYNEQFF,TGCGCCAGCAGCCCTCAGGCAGCAGCGGGGGGGCTCTACAATGAGCAGTTCTTC
TRBJ2-7,-,-,TRBV6-1,CASRESAGTSYEQYF,TGTGCCAGCAGGGAATCCGCGGGTACATCCTACGAGCAGTACTTC
TRBJ1-3,-,-,TRBV27,CASSQTGSSGNTIYF,TGTGCCAGCAGTCAAACAGGGTCCTCTGGAAACACCATATATTTT
TRBJ1-2,-,-,TRBV28,CASRRDTRLNGYTF,TGTGCCAGCAGGAGGGACACGCGTCTGAATGGCTACACCTTC
TRBJ2-2,TRBD1,-,TRBV9,CASSAQGQGYTGELFF,TGTGCCAGCAGCGCGCAGGGACAGGGGTACACCGGGGAGCTGTTTTTT
TRBJ2-3,-,-,TRBV6-1,CASRNRADTQYF,TGTGCCAGCAGAAACAGGGCGGATACGCAGTATTTT
TRBJ2-1,-,few,TRBV6-5,CASSRTVSSYNEQFF,TGTGCCAGCAGCAGGACAGTCAGCTCCTACAATGAGCAGTTCTTC
TRBJ2-1,-,-,TRBV10-3,CAIMDQGGSSYNEQFF,TGTGCCATCATGGACCAGGGGGGAAGCTCCTACAATGAGCAGTTCTTC
TRBJ2-3,-,once,TRBV18,CASSRQGDTQYF,TGTGCCAGCTCACGACAAGGAGATACGCAGTATTTT
TRBJ1-6,TRBD1,-,TRBV2,CASSEDRGMNSPLHF,TGTGCCAGCAGTGAGGACAGGGGAATGAATTCACCCCTCCACTTT
TRBJ2-1,TRBD1,-,TRBV28,CASSTPGTGSYNEQFF,TGTGCCAGCAGTACCCCCGGGACAGGGTCCTACAATGAGCAGTTCTTC
TRBJ2-1,TRBD2,-,TRBV6-5,CASSYRLAGVNEQFF,TGTGCCAGCAGTTACAGACTAGCGGGAGTCAATGAGCAGTTCTTC
TRBJ1-5,TRBD1,-,TRBV29-1,CSVRDRGNQPQHF,TGCAGCGTACGGGACAGGGGAAATCAGCCCCAGCATTTT
TRBJ2-5,-,-,TRBV7-3,CASSLNDVDRGTQYF,TGTGCCAGCAGCTTAAATGACGTGGATCGGGGGACCCAGTACTTC
TRBJ2-2,-,-,TRBV7-3,CASSSMGAAGELFF,TGTGCCAGCAGCTCCATGGGGGCAGCCGGGGAGCTGTTTTTT
TRBJ2-3,-,few,TRBV5-4,CASSLAQAITDTQYF,TGTGCCAGCAGCTTGGCTCAGGCGATCACAGATACGCAGTATTTT
TRBJ2-1,TRBD2,-,TRBV11-2,CASSSMGLAAYNEQFF,TGTGCCAGCAGCTCCATGGGACTAGCGGCTTACAATGAGCAGTTCTTC
TRBJ1-1,-,-,TRBV5-4,CASSRKQYANTEAFF,TGTGCCAGCAGCCGGAAACAGTATGCCAACACTGAAGCTTTCTTT
TRBJ2-5,TRBD1,once,TRBV28,CASSPTGPGQETQYF,TGTGCCAGCAGCCCGACAGGGCCCGGGCAAGAGACCCAGTACTTC
TRBJ2-1,TRBD2,-,TRBV7-6,CASSPLTSVTSSEQFF,TGTGCCAGCAGCCCCCTGACTAGCGTAACAAGTAGTGAGCAGTTCTTC
TRBJ2-5,-,-,TRBV5-1,CASSLAVGVGETQYF,TGCGCCAGCAGCTTGGCCGTGGGAGTGGGAGAGACCCAGTACTTC
TRBJ2-1,-,-,TRBV5-1,CASSLSLTNEQFF,TGCGCCAGCAGCTTATCACTCACCAATGAGCAGTTCTTC
TRBJ1-5,TRBD1,-,TRBV5-5,CASSSVGTGGVQPQHF,TGTGCCAGCAGCTCCGTGGGGACAGGGGGCGTTCAGCCCCAGCATTTT
TRBJ2-2,-,-,TRBV7-7,CASSLDSGGELFF,TGTGCCAGCAGCTTAGACTCAGGGGGGGAGCTGTTTTTT
TRBJ2-7,-,-,TRBV7-6,CASSRTPLLLRSYEQYF,TGTGCCAGCAGCCGAACTCCCCTACTCCTTCGCTCCTACGAGCAGTACTTC
TRBJ2-7,-,-,TRBV5-4,CASSLQGYEQYF,TGTGCCAGCAGCTTACAGGGCTACGAGCAGTACTTC
TRBJ2-1,TRBD2,-,TRBV7-6,CASSYNLAGVDNEQFF,TGTGCCAGCAGCTACAACCTAGCGGGAGTAGACAATGAGCAGTTCTTC
TRBJ2-1,-,-,TRBV9,CASSVERIDEQFF,TGTGCCAGCAGCGTAGAGCGTATCGATGAGCAGTTCTTC
TRBJ2-2,TRBD2,-,TRBV28,CASSLYASGGSTGELFF,TGTGCCAGCAGTTTATATGCTAGCGGGGGGTCCACCGGGGAGCTGTTTTTT
TRBJ2-3,TRBD2,-,TRBV27,CASSPFGGGSPDTQYF,TGTGCCAGCAGTCCCTTCGGGGGAGGGTCGCCAGATACGCAGTATTTT
TRBJ2-3,-,-,TRBV19,CASSADSLDTQYF,TGTGCCAGTAGTGCGGACAGTCTGGATACGCAGTATTTT
TRBJ2-5,TRBD2,-,TRBV28,CASSGTRGNMETQYF,TGTGCCAGTTCCGGGACTAGGGGCAATATGGAGACCCAGTACTTC
TRBJ2-5,-,-,TRBV5-1,CASSLGARTEKETQYF,TGCGCCAGCAGCCTGGGGGCCAGGACAGAGAAAGAGACCCAGTACTTC
TRBJ2-1,TRBD2,-,TRBV9,CASSVLAGANEQFF,TGTGCCAGCAGCGTATTAGCGGGGGCCAATGAGCAGTTCTTC
TRBJ1-1,-,-,TRBV27,CASSLYQGSTEAFF,TGTGCCAGCAGTTTATACCAGGGCTCCACTGAAGCTTTCTTT
TRBJ2-1,-,-,TRBV5-6,CASSLFLTGKNNEQFF,TGTGCCAGCAGCTTGTTTTTAACAGGGAAAAACAATGAGCAGTTCTTC
TRBJ2-7,-,once,TRBV5-6,CASSGSARSEQYF,TGTGCCAGCAGCGGTAGCGCCCGGAGCGAGCAGTACTTC
TRBJ1-4,-,-,TRBV27,CASSLSMGVGKLFF,TGTGCCAGCAGTTTAAGTATGGGCGTCGGAAAACTGTTTTTT
TRBJ1-4,-,once,TRBV11-2,CASSSSGPGEKLFF,TGTGCCAGCAGCTCCTCAGGGCCAGGGGAAAAACTGTTTTTT
TRBJ2-7,TRBD2,-,TRBV28,CASSFTSGGTYEQYF,TGTGCCAGCAGTTTTACTAGCGGGGGTACCTACGAGCAGTACTTC
TRBJ2-5,TRBD1,-,TRBV5-1,CASSLGDRGLQETQYF,TGCGCCAGCAGCTTAGGGGACAGGGGGCTTCAAGAGACCCAGTACTTC
TRBJ1-1,-,few,TRBV10-3,CARAEGLNTEAFF,TGTGCCAGAGCAGAGGGTCTGAACACTGAAGCTTTCTTT
TRBJ2-1,TRBD1,-,TRBV5-1,CASSFYRGQVNEQFF,TGCGCCAGCAGCTTTTATAGGGGGCAGGTCAATGAGCAGTTCTTC
TRBJ2-1,TRBD2,once,TRBV4-2,CASSQGLADYNEQFF,TGTGCCAGCAGCCAAGGACTAGCGGATTACAATGAGCAGTTCTTC
TRBJ1-5,-,-,TRBV4-2,CASSQSAGVRTLPRGNQPQHF,TGTGCCAGCAGCCAATCGGCGGGGGTGCGGACACTACCCCGCGGCAATCAGCCCCAGCATTTT
TRBJ2-1,TRBD2,once,TRBV9,CASSAGGTSKMYEQFF,TGTGCCAGCAGCGCCGGGGGGACTAGCAAAATGTATGAGCAGTTCTTC
TRBJ1-1,TRBD1,few,TRBV5-1,CASSWGQPNTEAFF,TGCGCCAGCAGCTGGGGACAGCCGAACACTGAAGCTTTCTTT
TRBJ2-1,TRBD2,-,TRBV9,CASSPRGGRNPLSYNEQFF,TGTGCCAGCAGCCCCCGGGGGGGGAGGAACCCTCTCTCCTACAATGAGCAGTTCTTC
TRBJ1-1,-,-,TRBV2,CASSYAGPMSEAFF,TGTGCCAGCAGCTATGCAGGGCCGATGTCTGAAGCTTTCTTT
TRBJ2-7,TRBD1,-,TRBV28,CASSQGDRAYEQYF,TGTGCCAGCAGCCAAGGAGACAGGGCCTACGAGCAGTACTTC
TRBJ1-1,-,-,TRBV29-1,CSVGMGGTEAFF,TGCAGCGTGGGGATGGGGGGGACTGAAGCTTTCTTT
TRBJ2-7,-,few,TRBV7-9,CASSSTTAAYEQYF,TGTGCCAGCAGCTCGACGACAGCTGCTTACGAGCAGTACTTC
TRBJ2-2,-,-,TRBV7-9,CASSQQSDTGELFF,TGTGCCAGCAGTCAACAGTCAGACACCGGGGAGCTGTTTTTT
TRBJ1-1,TRBD1,-,TRBV6-6,CASSYGRTGRNTEAFF,TGTGCCAGCAGTTACGGTCGGACAGGGCGGAACACTGAAGCTTTCTTT
TRBJ2-1,-,-,TRBV28,CASSLKSAGNEQFF,TGTGCCAGCAGTTTAAAGTCGGCAGGGAATGAGCAGTTCTTC
TRBJ2-7,TRBD2,-,TRBV5-1,CASSLDSGRLYEQYF,TGCGCCAGCAGCTTGGATAGCGGGAGACTCTACGAGCAGTACTTC
TRBJ1-2,-,-,TRBV28,CASSPSPHLPLYGYTF,TGTGCCAGCAGTCCAAGCCCCCACCTTCCCCTGTATGGCTACACCTTC
TRBJ1-5,-,-,TRBV28,CASSPRREPQHF,TGTGCCAGCAGCCCTAGGCGGGAGCCCCAGCATTTT